This TCR beta chain was sequenced during a study of T cells in Graves' hyperthyroidism and ophthalmopathy. V shed 5 bases, J shed 5 bases, and the junction held 7 bases outside the gene matches. This CDR3 has 15 amino acids. Looked up from germline, CDR1 is MNHEY and CDR2 is SMNVEV (reference sequence). This clonotype was seen repeatedly, ten times or more. Based on clinical symptoms, serum thyroxine and TRAb, thyroid ultrasound and orbital computed tomography, diagnoses were reached. TCR beta CDR3 sequences were amplified from RNA transcripts. The primer set for the first-round RT-PCR of the TCR CDR3 was HTBI. TCRdb fed the multiplex PCR reads into MiXCR, producing one record per CDR3 protein. The sample lists under 650,000 distinct CDR3 sequences; about a sixth were seen once.

The source material was blood. V usage is TRBV27 and J usage is TRBJ1-5; 9 nucleotides agree with TRBD1. This receptor was obtained from a woman in her twenties or thirties with Graves' hyperthyroidism. As DNA, the CDR3 is TGTGCCAGCAGTCCCGGGACAGGGCGATATCAGCCCCAGCATTTT. This encodes CASSPGTGRYQPQHF.